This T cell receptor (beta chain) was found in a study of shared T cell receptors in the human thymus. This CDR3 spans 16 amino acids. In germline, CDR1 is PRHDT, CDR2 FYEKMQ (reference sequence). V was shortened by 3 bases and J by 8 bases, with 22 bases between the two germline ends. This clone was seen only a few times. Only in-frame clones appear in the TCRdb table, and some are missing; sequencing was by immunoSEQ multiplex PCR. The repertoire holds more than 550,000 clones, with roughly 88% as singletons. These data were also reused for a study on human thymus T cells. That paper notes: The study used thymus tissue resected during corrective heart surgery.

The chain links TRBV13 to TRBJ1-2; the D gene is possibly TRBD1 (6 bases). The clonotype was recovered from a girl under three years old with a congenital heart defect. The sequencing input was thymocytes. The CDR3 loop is CASSFLESGHWRGYTF. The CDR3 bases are TGTGCCAGCAGCTTTTTGGAGTCGGGACACTGGAGGGGCTACACCTTC.